The source of this T cell receptor (beta chain) is a study of blood T cell repertoires in COVID-19. Across the study: Samples taken during acute and convalescent COVID-19 were collected in the United States, Italy and Spain. PBMCs, B-cell-depleted T cells, or T cells provided the cDNA or gDNA that made up the material.

CDR3 length: 15 amino acids. The ends lost 5 bases at V and 7 bases at J; junction bases unmatched: 9. Germline V CDR1 and CDR2: SGHRS, YFSETQ. In the source study's methods: Amplifying reference gene primers gave estimates of nucleated cell counts. TCRdb's table, derived via immunoSEQ multiplex PCR, lists solely in-frame clones and lacks some. V and J calls and clone size follow that table, whereas D and trimming were derived from the DNA. The top ten clones hold approximately 13% of a sample with about 240,000 clones, roughly 82% of them seen once. The sequenced sample consisted of peripheral blood. This receptor was taken from an elderly man with acute or convalescent COVID-19. The V call is TRBV5-1, the J call TRBJ2-1, with 10 bases that match TRBD2. The CDR3: CASRVASGSPNEQFF. The CDR3 coding sequence is TGCGCCAGCAGAGTAGCTAGCGGGAGCCCTAATGAGCAGTTCTTC.